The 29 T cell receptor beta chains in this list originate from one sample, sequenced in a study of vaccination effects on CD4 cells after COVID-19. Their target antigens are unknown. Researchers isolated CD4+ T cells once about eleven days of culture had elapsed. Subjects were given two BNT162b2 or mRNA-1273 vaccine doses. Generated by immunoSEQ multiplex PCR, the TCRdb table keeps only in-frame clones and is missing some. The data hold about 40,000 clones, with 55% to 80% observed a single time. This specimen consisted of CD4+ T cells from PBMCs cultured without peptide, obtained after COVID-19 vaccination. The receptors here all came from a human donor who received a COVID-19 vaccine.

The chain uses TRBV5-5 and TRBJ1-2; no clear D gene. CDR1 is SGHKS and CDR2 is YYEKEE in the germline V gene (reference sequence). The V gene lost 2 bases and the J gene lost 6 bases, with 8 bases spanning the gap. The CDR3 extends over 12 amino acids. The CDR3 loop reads CASSLDRDGYTF. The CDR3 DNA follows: TGTGCCAGCAGCTTAGATAGGGATGGCTACACCTTC.

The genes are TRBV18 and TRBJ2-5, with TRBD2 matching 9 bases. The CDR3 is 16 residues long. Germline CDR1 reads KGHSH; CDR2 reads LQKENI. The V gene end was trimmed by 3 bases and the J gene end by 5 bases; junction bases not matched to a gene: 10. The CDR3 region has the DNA TGTGCCAGCTCACCGCGGGGACTAGCAATGGGGGAGACCCAGTACTTC. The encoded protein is CASSPRGLAMGETQYF. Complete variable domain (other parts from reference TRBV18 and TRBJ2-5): NAGVMQNPRHLVRRRGQEARLRCSPMKGHSHVYWYRQLPEEGLKFMVYLQKENIIDESGMPKERFSAEFPKEGPSILRIQQVVRGDSAAYFCASSPRGLAMGETQYFGPGTRLLVL.

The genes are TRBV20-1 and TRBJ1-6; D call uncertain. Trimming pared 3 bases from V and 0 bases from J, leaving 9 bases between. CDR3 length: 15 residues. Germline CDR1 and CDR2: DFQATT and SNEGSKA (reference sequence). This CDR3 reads CSASEGSSYNSPLHF. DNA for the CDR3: TGCAGTGCTAGTGAAGGGAGCTCCTATAATTCACCCCTCCACTTT.

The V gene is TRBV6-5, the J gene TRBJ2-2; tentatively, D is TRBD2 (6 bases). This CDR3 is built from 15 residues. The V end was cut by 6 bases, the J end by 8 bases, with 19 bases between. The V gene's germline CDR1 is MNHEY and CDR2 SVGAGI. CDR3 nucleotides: TGTGCCAGCAGGACCCGATTGGGGGGAGCGGGGGAGCTGTTTTTT. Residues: CASRTRLGGAGELFF.

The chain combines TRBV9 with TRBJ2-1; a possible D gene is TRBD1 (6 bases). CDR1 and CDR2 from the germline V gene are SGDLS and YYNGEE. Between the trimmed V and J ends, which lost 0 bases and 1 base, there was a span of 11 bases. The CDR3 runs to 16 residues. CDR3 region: CASSVGTALSYNEQFF. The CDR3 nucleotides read TGTGCCAGCAGCGTAGGGACAGCCTTATCCTACAATGAGCAGTTCTTC.

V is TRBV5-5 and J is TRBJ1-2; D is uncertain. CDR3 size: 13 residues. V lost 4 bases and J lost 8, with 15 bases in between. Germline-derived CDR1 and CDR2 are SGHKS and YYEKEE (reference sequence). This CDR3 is CASSVGPERGYTF. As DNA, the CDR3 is TGTGCCAGCAGCGTTGGGCCTGAGAGGGGCTACACCTTC.

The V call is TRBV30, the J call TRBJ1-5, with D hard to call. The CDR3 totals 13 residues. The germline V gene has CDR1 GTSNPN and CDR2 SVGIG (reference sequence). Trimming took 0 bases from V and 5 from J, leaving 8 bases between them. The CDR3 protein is CAWSVGAHQPQHF. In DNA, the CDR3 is TGTGCCTGGAGTGTGGGAGCCCATCAGCCCCAGCATTTT.

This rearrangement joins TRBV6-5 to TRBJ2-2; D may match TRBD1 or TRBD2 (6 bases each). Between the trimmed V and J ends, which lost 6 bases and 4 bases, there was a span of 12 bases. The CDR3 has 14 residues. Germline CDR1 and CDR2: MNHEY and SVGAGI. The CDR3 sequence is CASREGELTGELFF. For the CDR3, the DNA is TGTGCCAGCAGGGAGGGGGAGCTCACCGGGGAGCTGTTTTTT.

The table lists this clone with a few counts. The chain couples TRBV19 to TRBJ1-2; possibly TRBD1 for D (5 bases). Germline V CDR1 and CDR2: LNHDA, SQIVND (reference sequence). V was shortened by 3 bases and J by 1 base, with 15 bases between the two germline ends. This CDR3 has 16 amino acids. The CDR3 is CASSMVGTFFNYGYTF. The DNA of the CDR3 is TGTGCCAGTAGTATGGTGGGGACCTTCTTTAACTATGGCTACACCTTC. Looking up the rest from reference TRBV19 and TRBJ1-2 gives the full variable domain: DGGITQSPKYLFRKEGQNVTLSCEQNLNHDAMYWYRQDPGQGLRLIYYSQIVNDFQKGDIAEGYSVSREKKESFPLTVTSAQKNPTAFYLCASSMVGTFFNYGYTFGSGTRLTVV.

The CDR3 is CASSLDRWADTQYF. CDR3 DNA sequence: TGTGCCAGCAGCTTAGACAGGTGGGCGGATACGCAGTATTTT. This chain joins TRBV11-2 and TRBJ2-3; D gene unclear. V dropped 0 bases and J dropped 6 bases, with 10 bases sitting between them. CDR1 and CDR2 from the germline V gene are SGHAT and FQNNGV. This CDR3 has 14 amino acids.

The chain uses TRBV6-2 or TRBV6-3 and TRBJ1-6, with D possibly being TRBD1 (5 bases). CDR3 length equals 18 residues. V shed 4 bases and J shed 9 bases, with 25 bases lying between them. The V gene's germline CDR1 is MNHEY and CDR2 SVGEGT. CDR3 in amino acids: CASSFDRGLHLGGSPLHF. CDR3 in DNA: TGTGCCAGCAGTTTTGATCGGGGGTTACACCTTGGTGGTTCACCCCTCCACTTT.

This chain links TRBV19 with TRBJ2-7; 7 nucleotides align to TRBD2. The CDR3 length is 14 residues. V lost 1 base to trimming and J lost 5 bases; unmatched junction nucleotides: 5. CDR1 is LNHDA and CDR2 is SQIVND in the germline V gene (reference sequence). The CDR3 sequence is CASSIGLAIHEQYF. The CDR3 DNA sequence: TGTGCCAGTAGTATAGGACTAGCTATACACGAGCAGTACTTC. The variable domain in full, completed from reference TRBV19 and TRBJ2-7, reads DGGITQSPKYLFRKEGQNVTLSCEQNLNHDAMYWYRQDPGQGLRLIYYSQIVNDFQKGDIAEGYSVSREKKESFPLTVTSAQKNPTAFYLCASSIGLAIHEQYFGPGTRLTVT.

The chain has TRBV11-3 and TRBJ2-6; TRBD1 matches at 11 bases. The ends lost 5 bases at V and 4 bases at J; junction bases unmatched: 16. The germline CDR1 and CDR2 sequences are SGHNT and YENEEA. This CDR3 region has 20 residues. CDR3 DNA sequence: TGTGCCAGCAGCCCGGGGCCGGGACAGGGGGAATCGGACGGGGCCAACGTCCTGACTTTC. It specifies CASSPGPGQGESDGANVLTF.

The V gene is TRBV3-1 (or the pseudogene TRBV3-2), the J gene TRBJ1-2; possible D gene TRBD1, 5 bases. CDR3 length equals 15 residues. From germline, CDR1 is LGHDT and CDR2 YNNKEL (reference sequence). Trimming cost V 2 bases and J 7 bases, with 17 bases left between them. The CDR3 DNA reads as TGTGCCAGCAGCCAACAGGGTCGAGTGGAGAGTGGCTACACCTTC. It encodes CASSQQGRVESGYTF.

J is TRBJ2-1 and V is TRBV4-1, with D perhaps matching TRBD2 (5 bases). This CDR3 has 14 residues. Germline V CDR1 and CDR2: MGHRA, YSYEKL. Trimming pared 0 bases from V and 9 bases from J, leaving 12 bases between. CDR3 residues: CASSQESDLGEQFF. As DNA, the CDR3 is TGCGCCAGCAGCCAAGAATCGGACTTGGGTGAGCAGTTCTTC.

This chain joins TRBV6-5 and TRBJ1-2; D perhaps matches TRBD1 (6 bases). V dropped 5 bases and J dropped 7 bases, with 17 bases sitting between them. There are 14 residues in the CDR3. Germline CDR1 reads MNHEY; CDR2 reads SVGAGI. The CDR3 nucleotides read TGTGCCAGCAGTATCCTACAGGGTGAAGGTGGCTACACCTTC. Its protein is CASSILQGEGGYTF.

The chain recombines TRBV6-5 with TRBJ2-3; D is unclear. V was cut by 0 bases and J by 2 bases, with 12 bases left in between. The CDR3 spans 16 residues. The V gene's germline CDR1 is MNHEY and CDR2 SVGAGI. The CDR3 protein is CASSYSVSRLTDTQYF. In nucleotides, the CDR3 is TGTGCCAGCAGTTACTCGGTGTCGCGCCTCACAGATACGCAGTATTTT.

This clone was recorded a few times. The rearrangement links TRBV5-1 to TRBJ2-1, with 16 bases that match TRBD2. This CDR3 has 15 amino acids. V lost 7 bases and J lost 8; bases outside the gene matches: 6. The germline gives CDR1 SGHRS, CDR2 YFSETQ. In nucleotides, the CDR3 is TGCGCCAGCGAACCGGGACTAGCGGGAGGGTATGAGCAGTTCTTC. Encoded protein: CASEPGLAGGYEQFF.

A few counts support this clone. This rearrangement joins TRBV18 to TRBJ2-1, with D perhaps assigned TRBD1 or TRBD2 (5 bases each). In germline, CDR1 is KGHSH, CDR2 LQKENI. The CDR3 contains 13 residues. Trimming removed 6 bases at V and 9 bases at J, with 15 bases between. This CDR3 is CASSTGTRSEQFF. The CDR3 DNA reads TGTGCCAGCTCTACCGGGACCCGTAGTGAGCAGTTCTTC.

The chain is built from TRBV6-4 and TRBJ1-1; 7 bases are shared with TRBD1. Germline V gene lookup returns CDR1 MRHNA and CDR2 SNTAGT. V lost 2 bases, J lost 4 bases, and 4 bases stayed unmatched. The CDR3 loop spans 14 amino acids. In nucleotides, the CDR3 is TGTGCCAGCAGTGACACAGACAGGGCCACTGAAGCTTTCTTT. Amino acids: CASSDTDRATEAFF.

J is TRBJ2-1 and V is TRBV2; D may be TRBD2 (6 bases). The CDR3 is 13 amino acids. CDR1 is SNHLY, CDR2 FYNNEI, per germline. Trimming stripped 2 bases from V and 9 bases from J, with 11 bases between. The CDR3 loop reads CASSEPLAIEQFF. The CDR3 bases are TGTGCCAGCAGTGAACCGCTAGCGATTGAGCAGTTCTTC.

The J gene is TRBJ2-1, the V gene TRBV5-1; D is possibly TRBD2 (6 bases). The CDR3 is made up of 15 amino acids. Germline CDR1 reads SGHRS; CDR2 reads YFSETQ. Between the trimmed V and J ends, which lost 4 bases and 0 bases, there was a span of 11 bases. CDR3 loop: CASSRTGDSYNEQFF. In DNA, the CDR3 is TGCGCCAGCAGCAGAACGGGGGACTCCTACAATGAGCAGTTCTTC. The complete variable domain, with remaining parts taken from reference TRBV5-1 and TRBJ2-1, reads KAGVTQTPRYLIKTRGQQVTLSCSPISGHRSVSWYQQTPGQGLQFLFEYFSETQRNKGNFPGRFSGRQFSNSRSEMNVSTLELGDSALYLCASSRTGDSYNEQFFGPGTRLTVL.

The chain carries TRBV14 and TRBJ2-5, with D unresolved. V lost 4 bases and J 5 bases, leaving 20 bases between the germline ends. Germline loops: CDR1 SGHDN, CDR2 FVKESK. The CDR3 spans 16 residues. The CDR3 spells CASSPRRDLMRETQYF. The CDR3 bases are TGTGCCAGCAGCCCGAGGAGAGACTTGATGAGGGAGACCCAGTACTTC.

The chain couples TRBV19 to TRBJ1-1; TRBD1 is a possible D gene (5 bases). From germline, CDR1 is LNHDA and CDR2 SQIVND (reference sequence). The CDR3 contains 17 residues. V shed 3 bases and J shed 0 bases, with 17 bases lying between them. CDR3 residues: CASSIWDGARMNTEAFF. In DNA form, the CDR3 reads TGTGCCAGTAGTATTTGGGACGGAGCAAGAATGAACACTGAAGCTTTCTTT.

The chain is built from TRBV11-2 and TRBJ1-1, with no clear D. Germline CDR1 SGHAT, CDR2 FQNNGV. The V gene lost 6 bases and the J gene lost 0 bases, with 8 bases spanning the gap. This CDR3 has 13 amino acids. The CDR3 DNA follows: TGTGCCAGCAGGAGAAGTTTGAACACTGAAGCTTTCTTT. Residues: CASRRSLNTEAFF.

CDR3 loop: CASMGDSNQPQHF. CDR3 sequence (DNA): TGTGCCAGCATGGGGGATAGCAATCAGCCCCAGCATTTT. The chain employs TRBV2 and TRBJ1-5, with D perhaps matching TRBD1 (5 bases). Germline V gene sequence: CDR1 SNHLY, CDR2 FYNNEI. The V gene lost 7 bases and the J gene lost 0 bases, with 7 bases spanning the gap. The CDR3 runs 13 residues. The variable domain in full, completed from reference TRBV2 and TRBJ1-5, reads EPEVTQTPSHQVTQMGQEVILRCVPISNHLYFYWYRQILGQKVEFLVSFYNNEISEKSEIFDDQFSVERPDGSNFTLKIRSTKLEDSAMYFCASMGDSNQPQHFGDGTRLSIL.

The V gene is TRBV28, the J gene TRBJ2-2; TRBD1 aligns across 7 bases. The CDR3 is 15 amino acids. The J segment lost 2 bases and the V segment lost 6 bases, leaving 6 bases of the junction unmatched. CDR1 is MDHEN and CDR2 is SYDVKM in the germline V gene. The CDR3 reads CASRRQGLNTGELFF. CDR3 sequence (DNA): TGTGCCAGCAGACGACAGGGTCTAAACACCGGGGAGCTGTTTTTT.

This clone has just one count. The CDR3 DNA reads as TGTGCCAGCAGCGCAGGGTCTAACAGGGTTAATGAAAAACTGTTTTTT. This translates into CASSAGSNRVNEKLFF. The chain recombines TRBV5-4 with TRBJ1-4, with a tentative D call TRBD1 (6 bases). Trimming left V 4 bases short and J 4 bases short, with 17 bases between. Germline values: CDR1 SGHNT, CDR2 YYREEE (reference sequence). The CDR3 consists of 16 residues.

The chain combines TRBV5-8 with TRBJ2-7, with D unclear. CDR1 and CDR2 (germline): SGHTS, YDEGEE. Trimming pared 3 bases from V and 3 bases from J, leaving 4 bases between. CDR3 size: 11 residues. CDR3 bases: TGTGCCAGCAGCTCCCTCTACGAGCAGTACTTC. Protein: CASSSLYEQYF.